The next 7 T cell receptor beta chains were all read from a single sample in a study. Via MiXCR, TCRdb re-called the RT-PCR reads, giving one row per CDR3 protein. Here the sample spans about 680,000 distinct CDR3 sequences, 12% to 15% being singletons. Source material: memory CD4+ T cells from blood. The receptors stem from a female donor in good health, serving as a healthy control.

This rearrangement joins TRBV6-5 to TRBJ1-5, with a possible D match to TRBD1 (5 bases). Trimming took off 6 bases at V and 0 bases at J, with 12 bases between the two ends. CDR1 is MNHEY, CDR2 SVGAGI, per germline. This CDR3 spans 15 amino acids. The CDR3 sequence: CASRKQAHSNQPQHF. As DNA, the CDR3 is TGTGCCAGCAGGAAACAGGCGCATAGCAATCAGCCCCAGCATTTT.

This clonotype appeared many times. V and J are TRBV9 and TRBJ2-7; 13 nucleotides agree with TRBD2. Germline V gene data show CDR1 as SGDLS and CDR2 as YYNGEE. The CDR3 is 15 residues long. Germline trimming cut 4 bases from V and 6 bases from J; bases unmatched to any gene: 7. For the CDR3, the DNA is TGTGCCAGCAGCATCTCCGGGACTAGCGGGGTCGAGCAGTACTTC. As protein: CASSISGTSGVEQYF.

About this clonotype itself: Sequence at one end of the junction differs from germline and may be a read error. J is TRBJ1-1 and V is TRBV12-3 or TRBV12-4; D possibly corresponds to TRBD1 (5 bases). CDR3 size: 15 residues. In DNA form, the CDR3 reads TGTGACAGCAGTTTAGGGGTCGGCCTAGGCACTGAAGCTTTCTTT. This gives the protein CDSSLGVGLGTEAFF.

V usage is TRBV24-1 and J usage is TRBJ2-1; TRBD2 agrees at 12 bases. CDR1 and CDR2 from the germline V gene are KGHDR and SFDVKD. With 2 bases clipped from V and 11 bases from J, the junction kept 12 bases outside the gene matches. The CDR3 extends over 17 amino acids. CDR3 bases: TGTGCCACCAGTGATTCCACACCAGGACTAGCGGGATCGAAGCAGTTCTTC. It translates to CATSDSTPGLAGSKQFF.

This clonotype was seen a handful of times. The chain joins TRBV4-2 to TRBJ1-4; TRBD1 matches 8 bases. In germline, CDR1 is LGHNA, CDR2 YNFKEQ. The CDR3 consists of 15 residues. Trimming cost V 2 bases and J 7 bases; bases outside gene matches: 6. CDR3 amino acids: CASSQTRGQGEKLFF. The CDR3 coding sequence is TGTGCCAGCAGCCAAACCAGGGGGCAGGGTGAAAAACTGTTTTTT.

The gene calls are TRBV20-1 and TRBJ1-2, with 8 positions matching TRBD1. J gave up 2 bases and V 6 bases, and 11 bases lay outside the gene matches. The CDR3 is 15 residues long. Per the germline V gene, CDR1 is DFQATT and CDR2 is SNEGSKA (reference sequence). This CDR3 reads CSAADREHYNYGYTF. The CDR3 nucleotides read TGCAGTGCAGCGGACAGGGAGCATTACAACTATGGCTACACCTTC.

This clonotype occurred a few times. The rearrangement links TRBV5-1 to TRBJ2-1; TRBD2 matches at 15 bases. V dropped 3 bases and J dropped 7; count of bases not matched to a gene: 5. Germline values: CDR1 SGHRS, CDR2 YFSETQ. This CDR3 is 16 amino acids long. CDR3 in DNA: TGCGCCAGCAGCTACGGACTAGCGGGAGGGGGGAATGAGCAGTTCTTC. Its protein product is CASSYGLAGGGNEQFF. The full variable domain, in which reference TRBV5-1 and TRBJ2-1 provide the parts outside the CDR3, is KAGVTQTPRYLIKTRGQQVTLSCSPISGHRSVSWYQQTPGQGLQFLFEYFSETQRNKGNFPGRFSGRQFSNSRSEMNVSTLELGDSALYLCASSYGLAGGGNEQFFGPGTRLTVL.